This T cell receptor beta chain is drawn from a study of shared clonotypes between healthy human individuals. Study at large: For every donor, three CD4 naive, three CD4 memory, two CD8 naive and one CD8 memory plates were used.

CD45RO-negative, CCR7-positively selected cells formed the naive CD8 fraction, excluding terminally differentiated effector memory CD45RA+ cells. Whole-study results and caveats: The low donor count limited represented genetic and exposure-history diversity.

Libraries were prepared by immunoSEQ multiplex PCR; TCRdb keeps only in-frame clonotypes and omits some of them. The repertoire holds about 680,000 clones, with about 90% as singletons. CDR3 length: 19 residues. The germline gives CDR1 SGHVS, CDR2 FNYEAQ. V lost 8 bases to trimming and J lost 0 bases, with 27 bases between them. This clone has only one observation. Its specificity is not known. The specimen was naive CD8+ T cells sorted from blood. The chain carries TRBV7-6 and TRBJ2-3; possible D gene TRBD2, 5 bases. This sequence originates from a man aged 25 to 45 in good health. In DNA form, the CDR3 reads TGTGCCAGCGGTTCTAGTGAAGCGGCTCAGGCCCTGAGCACAGATACGCAGTATTTT. Protein sequence: CASGSSEAAQALSTDTQYF.